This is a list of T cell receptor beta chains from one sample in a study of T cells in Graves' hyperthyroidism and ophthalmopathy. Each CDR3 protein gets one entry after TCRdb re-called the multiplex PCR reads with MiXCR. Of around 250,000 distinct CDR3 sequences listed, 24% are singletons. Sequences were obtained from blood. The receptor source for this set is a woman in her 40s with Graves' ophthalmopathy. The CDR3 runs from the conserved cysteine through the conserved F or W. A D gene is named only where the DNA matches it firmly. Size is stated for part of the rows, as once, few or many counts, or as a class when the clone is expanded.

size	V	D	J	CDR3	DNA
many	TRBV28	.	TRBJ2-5	CASSLYRTAQETQYF	TGTGCCAGCAGTTTATATAGGACAGCCCAAGAGACCCAGTACTTC
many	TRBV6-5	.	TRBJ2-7	CASSQLGAYEQYF	TGTGCCAGCAGTCAGCTAGGGGCCTACGAGCAGTACTTC
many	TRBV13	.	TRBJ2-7	CASSLAIGGHEQYF	TGTGCCAGCAGCTTAGCTATCGGAGGGCACGAGCAGTACTTC
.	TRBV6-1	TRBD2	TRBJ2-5	CASTLAGHYETQYF	TGTGCCAGCACACTAGCGGGCCACTACGAGACCCAGTACTTC
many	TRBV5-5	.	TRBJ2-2	CASSLEWAATGELFF	TGTGCCAGCAGCTTGGAGTGGGCGGCCACCGGGGAGCTGTTTTTT
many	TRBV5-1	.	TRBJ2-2	CASSSSYGYTGELFF	TGCGCCAGCAGCTCTAGTTATGGGTACACCGGGGAGCTGTTTTTT
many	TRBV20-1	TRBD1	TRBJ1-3	CSAPTGGNTIYF	TGCAGTGCTCCGACAGGGGGAAACACCATATATTTT
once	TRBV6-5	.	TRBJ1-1	CASSYTQGNTEAFF	TGTGCCAGCAGTTACACTCAGGGAAACACTGAAGCTTTCTTT
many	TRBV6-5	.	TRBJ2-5	CASSLQTSRETQYF	TGTGCCAGCAGCTTACAAACTAGCCGGGAGACCCAGTACTTC
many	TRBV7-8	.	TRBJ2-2	CASRPRLDSGTGELFF	TGTGCCAGCAGACCGCGACTAGACTCGGGGACCGGGGAGCTGTTTTTT
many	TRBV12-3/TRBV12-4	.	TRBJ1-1	CASRLDTEAFF	TGTGCCAGCAGATTGGACACTGAAGCTTTCTTT
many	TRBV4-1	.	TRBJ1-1	CASKNRAANTEAFF	TGCGCCAGCAAGAACAGGGCAGCGAACACTGAAGCTTTCTTT
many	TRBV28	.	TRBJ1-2	CASSYDGGVRANYGYTF	TGTGCCAGCAGTTACGATGGCGGGGTGAGGGCTAACTATGGCTACACCTTC
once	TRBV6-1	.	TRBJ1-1	CASTSHTGMTEAFF	TGTGCCAGCACCTCACATACAGGGATGACTGAAGCTTTCTTT
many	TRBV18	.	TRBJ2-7	CASSPRDHYEQYF	TGTGCCAGCTCACCCCGCGACCATTACGAGCAGTACTTC
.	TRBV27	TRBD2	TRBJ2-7	CASSLWGASGGRTYEQYF	TGTGCCAGCAGTTTATGGGGGGCTAGCGGGGGGCGTACCTACGAGCAGTACTTC
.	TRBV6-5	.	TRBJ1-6	CASSYGGLYNSPLHF	TGTGCCAGCAGTTACGGTGGTCTCTATAATTCACCCCTCCACTTT